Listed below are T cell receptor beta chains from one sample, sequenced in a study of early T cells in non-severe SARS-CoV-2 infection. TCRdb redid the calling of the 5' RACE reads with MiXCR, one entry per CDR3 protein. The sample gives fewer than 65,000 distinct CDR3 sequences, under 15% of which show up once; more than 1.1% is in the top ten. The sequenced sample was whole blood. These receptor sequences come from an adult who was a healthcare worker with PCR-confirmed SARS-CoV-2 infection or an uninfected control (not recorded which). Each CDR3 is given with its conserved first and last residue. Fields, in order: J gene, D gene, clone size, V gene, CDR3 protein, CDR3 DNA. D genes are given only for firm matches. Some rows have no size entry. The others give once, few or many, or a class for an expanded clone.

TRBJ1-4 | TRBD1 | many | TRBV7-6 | CASSPTGVTTNEKLFF | TGTGCCAGCAGCCCGACAGGGGTGACAACTAATGAAAAACTGTTTTTT
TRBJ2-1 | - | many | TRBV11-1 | CASSPMGDEQFF | TGTGCCAGCTCCCCAATGGGGGATGAGCAGTTCTTC
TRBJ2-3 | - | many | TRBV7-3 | CASSWGDRPGDTQYF | TGTGCCAGCAGCTGGGGGGACCGACCAGGGGATACGCAGTATTTT
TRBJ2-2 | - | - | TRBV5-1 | CASSLGNRTNTGELFF | TGCGCCAGCAGCTTGGGGAACAGGACGAACACCGGGGAGCTGTTTTTT
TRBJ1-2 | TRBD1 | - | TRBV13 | CASSRGQDDYGYTF | TGTGCCAGCAGCCGAGGACAGGACGACTATGGCTACACCTTC
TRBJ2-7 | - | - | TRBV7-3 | CASSLIGRGLGEQYF | TGTGCCAGCAGCTTAATAGGCAGGGGATTAGGCGAGCAGTACTTC
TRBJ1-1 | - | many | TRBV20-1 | CSARSDQTEAFF | TGCAGTGCTAGGTCGGATCAAACTGAAGCTTTCTTT
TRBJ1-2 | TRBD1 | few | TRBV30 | CAWSAFLPGTGSFYGYTF | TGTGCCTGGAGTGCTTTCCTTCCCGGGACAGGGAGCTTCTATGGCTACACCTTC
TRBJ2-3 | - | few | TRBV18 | CASSPQGKGTDTQYF | TGTGCCAGCTCACCACAGGGGAAGGGCACAGATACGCAGTATTTT
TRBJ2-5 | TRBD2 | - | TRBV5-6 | CASSFSVAGGQETQYF | TGTGCCAGCAGCTTTTCAGTAGCGGGGGGGCAGGAGACCCAGTACTTC
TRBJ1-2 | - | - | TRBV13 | CASSSGSLGYTF | TGTGCCAGCAGCTCTGGATCTCTTGGCTACACCTTC
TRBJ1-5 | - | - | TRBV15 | CATSRGGGHQPQHF | TGTGCCACCAGCCGAGGGGGAGGACATCAGCCCCAGCATTTT
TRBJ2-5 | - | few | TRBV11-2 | CASSVGQLKTQYF | TGTGCCAGCAGCGTCGGACAGTTAAAGACCCAGTACTTC
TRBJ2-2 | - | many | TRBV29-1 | CSVEGPSGAGELFF | TGCAGCGTTGAAGGACCATCAGGAGCCGGGGAGCTGTTTTTT
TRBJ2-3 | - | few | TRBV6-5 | CASSYSRNTDTQYF | TGTGCCAGCAGTTACTCACGAAACACGGATACGCAGTATTTT
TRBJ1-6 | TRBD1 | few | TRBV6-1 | CASSGGTGGIVSLHF | TGTGCCAGCAGTGGGGGGACAGGAGGCATTGTATCCCTCCACTTT
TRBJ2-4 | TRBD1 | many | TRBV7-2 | CASSLVQGGDIQYF | TGTGCCAGCAGCTTAGTACAGGGGGGAGACATTCAGTACTTC
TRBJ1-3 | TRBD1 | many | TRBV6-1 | CASSYPVDRGSGNTIYF | TGTGCCAGCAGTTACCCCGTGGACAGGGGTTCTGGAAACACCATATATTTT